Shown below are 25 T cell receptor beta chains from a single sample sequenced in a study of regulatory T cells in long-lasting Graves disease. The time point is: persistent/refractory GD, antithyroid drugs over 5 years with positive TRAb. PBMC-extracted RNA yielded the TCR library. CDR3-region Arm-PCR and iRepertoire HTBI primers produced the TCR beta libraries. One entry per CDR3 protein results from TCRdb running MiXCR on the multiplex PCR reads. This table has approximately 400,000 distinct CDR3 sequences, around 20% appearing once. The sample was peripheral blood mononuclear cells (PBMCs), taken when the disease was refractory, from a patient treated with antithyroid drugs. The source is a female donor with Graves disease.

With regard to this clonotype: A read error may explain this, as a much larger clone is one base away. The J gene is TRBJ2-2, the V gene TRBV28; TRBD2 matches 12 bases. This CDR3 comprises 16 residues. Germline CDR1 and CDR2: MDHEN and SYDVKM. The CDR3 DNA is TGTGCCAGCACCAGACTAGCGGGAGAGGACACCGGGGAGCCGTTTTTT. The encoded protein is CASTRLAGEDTGEPFF.

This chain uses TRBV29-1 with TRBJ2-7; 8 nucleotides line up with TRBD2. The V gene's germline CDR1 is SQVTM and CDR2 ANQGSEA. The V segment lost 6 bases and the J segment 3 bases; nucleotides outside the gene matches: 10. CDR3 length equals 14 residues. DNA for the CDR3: TGCAGCGTCGGGGGGGGGGGGCCCTACTACGAGCAGTACTTC. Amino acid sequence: CSVGGGGPYYEQYF.

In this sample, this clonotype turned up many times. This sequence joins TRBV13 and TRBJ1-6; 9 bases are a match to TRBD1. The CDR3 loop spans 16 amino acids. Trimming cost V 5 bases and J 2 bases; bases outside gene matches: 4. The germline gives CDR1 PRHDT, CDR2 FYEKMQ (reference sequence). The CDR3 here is CASSVGQGTYNSPLHF. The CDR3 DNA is TGTGCCAGCAGCGTCGGACAGGGGACCTATAATTCACCCCTCCACTTT.

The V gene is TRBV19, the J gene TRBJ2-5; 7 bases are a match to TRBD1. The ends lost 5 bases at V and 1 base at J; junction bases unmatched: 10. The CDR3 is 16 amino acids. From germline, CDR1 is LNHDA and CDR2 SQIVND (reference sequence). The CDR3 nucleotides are TGTGCCAGTAGTCCAGGGGGACACCTCTTCCAAGAGACCCAGTACTTC. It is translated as CASSPGGHLFQETQYF.

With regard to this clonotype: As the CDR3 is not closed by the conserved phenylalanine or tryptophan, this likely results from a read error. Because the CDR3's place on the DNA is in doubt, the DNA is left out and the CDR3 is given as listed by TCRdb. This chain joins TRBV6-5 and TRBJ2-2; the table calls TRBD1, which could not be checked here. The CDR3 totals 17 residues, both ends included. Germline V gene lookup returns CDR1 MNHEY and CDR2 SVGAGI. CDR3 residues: CASSDSILGALPGSCFS.

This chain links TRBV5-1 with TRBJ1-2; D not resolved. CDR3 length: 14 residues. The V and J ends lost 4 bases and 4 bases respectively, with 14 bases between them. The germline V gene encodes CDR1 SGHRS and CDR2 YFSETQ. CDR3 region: CASSEGGSFYGYTF. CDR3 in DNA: TGCGCCAGCAGCGAGGGTGGATCGTTCTATGGCTACACCTTC.

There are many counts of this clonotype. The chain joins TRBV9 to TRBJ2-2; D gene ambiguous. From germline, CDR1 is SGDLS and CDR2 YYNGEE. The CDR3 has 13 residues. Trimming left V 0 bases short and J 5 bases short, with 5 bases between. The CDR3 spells CASSVGRTGELFF. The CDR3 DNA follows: TGTGCCAGCAGCGTAGGAAGGACCGGGGAGCTGTTTTTT.

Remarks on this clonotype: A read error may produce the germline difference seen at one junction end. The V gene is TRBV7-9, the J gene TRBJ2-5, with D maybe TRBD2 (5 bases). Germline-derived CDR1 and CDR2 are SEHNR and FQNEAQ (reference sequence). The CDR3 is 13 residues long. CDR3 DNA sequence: TGCGCCAGCAGCTCCCGGGAACAAGAGACCCAGTACTTC. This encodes CASSSREQETQYF.

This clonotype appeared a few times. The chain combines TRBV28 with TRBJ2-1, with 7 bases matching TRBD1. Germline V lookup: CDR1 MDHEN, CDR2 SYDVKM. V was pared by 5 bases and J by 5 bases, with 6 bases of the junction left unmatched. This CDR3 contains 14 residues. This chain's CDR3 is CASSRDRDNNEQFF. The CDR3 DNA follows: TGTGCCAGCAGTAGAGACAGGGACAACAATGAGCAGTTCTTC.

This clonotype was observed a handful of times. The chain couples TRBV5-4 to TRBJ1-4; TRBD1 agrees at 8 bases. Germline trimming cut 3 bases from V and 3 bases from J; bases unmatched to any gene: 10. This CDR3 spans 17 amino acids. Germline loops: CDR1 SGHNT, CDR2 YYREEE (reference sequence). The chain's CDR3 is CASSSVQPGQANEKLFF. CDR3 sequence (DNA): TGTGCCAGCAGCTCGGTTCAACCGGGACAGGCTAATGAAAAACTGTTTTTT.

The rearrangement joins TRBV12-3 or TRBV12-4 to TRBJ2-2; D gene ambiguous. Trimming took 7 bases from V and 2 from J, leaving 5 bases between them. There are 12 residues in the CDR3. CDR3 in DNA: TGTGCCAGCACCCCCAACACCGGGGAGCTGTTTTTT. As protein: CASTPNTGELFF.

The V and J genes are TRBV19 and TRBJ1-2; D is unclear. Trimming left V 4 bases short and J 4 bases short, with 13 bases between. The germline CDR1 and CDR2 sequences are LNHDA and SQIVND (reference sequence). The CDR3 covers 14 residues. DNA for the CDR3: TGTGCCAGTAGTAACCGTGACGGTACCTATGGCTACACCTTC. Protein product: CASSNRDGTYGYTF.

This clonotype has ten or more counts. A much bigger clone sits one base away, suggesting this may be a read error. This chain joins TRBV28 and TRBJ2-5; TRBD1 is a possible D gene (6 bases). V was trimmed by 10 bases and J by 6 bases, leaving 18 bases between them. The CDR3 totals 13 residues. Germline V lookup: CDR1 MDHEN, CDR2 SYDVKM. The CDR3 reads CAIKGSRGKTQYF. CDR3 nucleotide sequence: TGTGCCATTAAGGGTTCGAGGGGGAAGACCCAGTACTTC.

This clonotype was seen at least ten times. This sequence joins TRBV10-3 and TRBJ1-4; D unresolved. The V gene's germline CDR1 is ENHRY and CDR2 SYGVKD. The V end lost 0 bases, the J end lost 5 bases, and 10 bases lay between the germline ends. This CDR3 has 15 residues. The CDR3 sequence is CAISESLSPNEKLFF. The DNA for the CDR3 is TGTGCCATCAGTGAGTCTCTGAGCCCGAATGAAAAACTGTTTTTT.

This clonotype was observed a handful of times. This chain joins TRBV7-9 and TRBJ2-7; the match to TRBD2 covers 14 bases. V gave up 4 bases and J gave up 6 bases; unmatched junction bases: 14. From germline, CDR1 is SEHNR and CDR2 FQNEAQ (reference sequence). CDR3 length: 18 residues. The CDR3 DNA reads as TGTGCCAGCAGCTCAAACCTCGCGACTAGCGGGAGGGCACCCGAGCAGTACTTC. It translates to CASSSNLATSGRAPEQYF.

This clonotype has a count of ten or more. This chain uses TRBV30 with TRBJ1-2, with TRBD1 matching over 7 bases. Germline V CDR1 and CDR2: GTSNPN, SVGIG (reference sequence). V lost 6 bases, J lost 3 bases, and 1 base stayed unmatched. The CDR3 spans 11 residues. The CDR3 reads CACDRDYGYTF. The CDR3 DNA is TGTGCCTGTGACAGGGACTATGGCTACACCTTC.

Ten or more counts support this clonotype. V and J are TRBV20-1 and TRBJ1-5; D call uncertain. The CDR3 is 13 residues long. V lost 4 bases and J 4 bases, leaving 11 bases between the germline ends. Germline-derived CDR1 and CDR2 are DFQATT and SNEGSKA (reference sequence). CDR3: CSAKKEGNQPQHF. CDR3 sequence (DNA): TGCAGTGCTAAAAAGGAAGGGAATCAGCCCCAGCATTTT.

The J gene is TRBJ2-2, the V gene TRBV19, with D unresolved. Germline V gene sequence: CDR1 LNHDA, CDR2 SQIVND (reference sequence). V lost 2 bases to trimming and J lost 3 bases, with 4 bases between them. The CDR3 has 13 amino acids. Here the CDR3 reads CASSIWDTGELFF. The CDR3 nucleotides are TGTGCCAGTAGTATATGGGACACCGGGGAGCTGTTTTTT.

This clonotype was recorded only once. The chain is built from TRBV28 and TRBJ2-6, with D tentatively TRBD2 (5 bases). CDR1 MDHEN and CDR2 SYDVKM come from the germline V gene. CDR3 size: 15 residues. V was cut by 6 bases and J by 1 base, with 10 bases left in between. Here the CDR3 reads CASSRPGSGANVLTF. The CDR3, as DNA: TGTGCCAGCAGCCGTCCGGGGTCTGGGGCCAACGTCCTGACTTTC.

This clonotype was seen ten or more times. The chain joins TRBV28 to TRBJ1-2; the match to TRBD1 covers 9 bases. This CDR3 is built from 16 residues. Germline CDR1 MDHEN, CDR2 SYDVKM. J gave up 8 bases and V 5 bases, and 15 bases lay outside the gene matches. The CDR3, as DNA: TGTGCCAGCAGTACAGAGCGGGGCGGGACAGGGCAGGGCTACACCTTC. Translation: CASSTERGGTGQGYTF.

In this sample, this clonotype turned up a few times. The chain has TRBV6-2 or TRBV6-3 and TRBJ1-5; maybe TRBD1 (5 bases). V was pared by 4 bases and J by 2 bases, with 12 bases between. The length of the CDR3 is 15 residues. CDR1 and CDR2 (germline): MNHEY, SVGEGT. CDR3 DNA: TGTGCCAGCAGTTTTGGGGGAATAGGCAATCAGCCCCAGCATTTT. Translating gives CASSFGGIGNQPQHF.

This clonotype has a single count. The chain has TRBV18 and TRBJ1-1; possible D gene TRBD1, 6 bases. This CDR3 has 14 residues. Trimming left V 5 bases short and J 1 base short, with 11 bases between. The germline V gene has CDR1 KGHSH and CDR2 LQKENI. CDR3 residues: CASSETGTNTEAFF. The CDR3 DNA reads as TGTGCCAGCTCAGAAACAGGGACGAACACTGAAGCTTTCTTT.

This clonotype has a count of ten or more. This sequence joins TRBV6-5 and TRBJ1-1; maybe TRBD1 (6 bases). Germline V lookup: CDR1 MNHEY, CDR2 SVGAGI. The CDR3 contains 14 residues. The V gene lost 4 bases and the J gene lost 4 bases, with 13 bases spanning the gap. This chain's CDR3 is CASSSTGLGTEAFF. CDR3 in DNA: TGTGCCAGCAGTTCCACAGGGTTGGGCACTGAAGCTTTCTTT.

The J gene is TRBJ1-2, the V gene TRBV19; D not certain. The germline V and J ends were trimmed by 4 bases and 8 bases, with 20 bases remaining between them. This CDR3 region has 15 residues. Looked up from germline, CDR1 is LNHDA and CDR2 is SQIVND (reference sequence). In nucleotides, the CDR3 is TGTGCCAGTAGTAATTTCGGACGGACTATCCAGGGCTACACCTTC. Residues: CASSNFGRTIQGYTF.

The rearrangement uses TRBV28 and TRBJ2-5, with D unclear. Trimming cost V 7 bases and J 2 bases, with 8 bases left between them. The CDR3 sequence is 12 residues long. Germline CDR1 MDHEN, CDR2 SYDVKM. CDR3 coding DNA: TGTGCCAGCACCGATCAGCAAGAGACCCAGTACTTC. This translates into CASTDQQETQYF.